This T cell receptor (beta chain) stems from a study of blood T cell repertoires in COVID-19 (dated by TCRdb to between 2020 and 2021). For context, the study as a whole: Samples from collaborators originated in the United States, Italy and Spain and spanned both the acute and convalescent phases of COVID-19. The prospective study material was composed of cDNA or gDNA derived from T cells, B-cell-depleted T cells, or PBMCs. Deeply sampled blood TCRbeta repertoires from subjects exposed to, actively infected with, or recovered from COVID-19 were included in the dataset. A freely available public database, intended as a resource for researchers studying the immune response to SARS-CoV-2, is where the repertoires were released. The samples were drawn from two sources: the first 160 participants of the ongoing ImmuneRACE study, and 1,254 subjects contributed by 6 global collaborators. Nearly every sample came with metadata listing a de-identified subject ID, COVID-19 status, age in years and sex. Where available, HLA class I and class II types were taken from metadata supplied by the sample provider and were not determined by assay-based typing. Beyond this particular receptor, the publication reports: The quantity of clinical and demographic metadata differed by source and by participant and was supplied without curation.

TCRbeta CDR3 regions were amplified from genomic DNA using the immunoSEQ Assay, a bias-controlled multiplex PCR. Regarding the original processing steps: Nucleated cell counts per sample were estimated from amplification of reference gene primers within the assay. Sequence reads were collapsed and filtered to measure the absolute abundance of every unique TCRbeta CDR3 rearrangement. For each sample, productive Simpson clonality was calculated as the square root of Simpson's diversity index over productive rearrangements. Drawn from immuneACCESS, this table holds only the in-frame rearrangements with V and J called that TCRdb kept. Clones are partly lost; checked studies trace under half to an unresolved V gene and leave the rest unexplained. That table furnishes V, J and clone size, whereas the DNA furnished D and trimming. For this sample the table gives about 120,000 clones, of which around nine tenths were detected only once. The biggest ten clones account for about 2% of the sample.

Whole blood was collected in K2EDTA tubes by collaborating institutions according to the institutions' own protocols. For TCRbeta analysis, collaborator samples were shipped as frozen whole blood, as isolated PBMCs, or as DNA extracted from either sample type. Points on this clone: The antigen it binds to is not known. The input lacks base qualities; no much larger clone sits a single base away.

The CDR3 covers 13 residues, taking in both the cysteine and the phenylalanine. Only the CDR3 part of the read is kept: 39 bases, read in frame from the first base. Germline trimming: 6 bases from V, 14 bases from J; junction bases outside gene matches: 12. In the germline V gene, CDR1 corresponds to SQVTM and CDR2 to ANQGSEA. The sequence is built from TRBV29-1 and TRBJ2-1; 11 bases in the middle match TRBD2. This TCR came from a woman aged 50 to 60 with acute or convalescent COVID-19. The sequenced material came from peripheral blood. The CDR3 corresponds to CSVTGTSGLGEFF. The nucleotide sequence reads as follows: TGCAGCGTAACCGGGACTAGCGGTCTAGGAGAGTTCTTC.